This TCR beta chain was sequenced in a study of cytomegalovirus exposure and HLA in healthy donors. This CDR3 spans 16 amino acids. Germline assignment: CDR1 MNHEY and CDR2 SMNVEV (reference sequence). V dropped 5 bases and J dropped 3 bases, with 18 bases sitting between them. The PCR made use of 60 Vbeta and 13 Jbeta primers. Sequencing was performed with immunoSEQ multiplex PCR; in TCRdb, only in-frame clones are kept and a portion is missing. The data hold tens of thousands of clones, with less than 65% observed a single time. The origin of this receptor is a woman aged 25 to 39 in good health and CMV-seronegative. The sample taken for sequencing was PBMCs. The chain couples TRBV27 to TRBJ2-3; a possible D gene is TRBD2 (7 bases). The CDR3 sequence: CASSPLGEGETDTQYF. CDR3 nucleotide sequence: TGTGCCAGCAGTCCTCTTGGGGAGGGGGAAACAGATACGCAGTATTTT.